This is a list of T cell receptor beta chains from one sample in a study of blood T cell repertoires in COVID-19. The protocol was immunoSEQ multiplex PCR, while the TCRdb copy is restricted to in-frame clones and leaves out a portion. The profile shows some 40,000 clones, 70% to 90% of them singletons. Source material: peripheral blood. Source of these receptors: a human donor in a cohort sampled during active COVID-19. CDR3s include the opening cysteine and the closing phenylalanine or tryptophan. Each record gives: clone size, V gene, J gene, D gene, CDR3 protein, CDR3 DNA. A D gene is named only where the DNA matches it firmly. Not every row has a clone size; where given, it reads once, few, many or a size class.

NA	TRBV21-1	TRBJ1-2	NA	CASSKGGPQGGAYGYTF	TGTGCCAGCAGCAAGGGGGGGCCACAGGGAGGGGCCTATGGCTACACCTTC
NA	TRBV29-1	TRBJ1-1	NA	CSVNRQNTEAFF	TGCAGCGTGAACAGGCAGAACACTGAAGCTTTCTTT
NA	TRBV10-3	TRBJ2-7	TRBD1	CAISESSQGANEQYF	TGTGCCATCAGTGAGTCGTCACAGGGGGCTAACGAGCAGTACTTC
once	TRBV2	TRBJ2-1	TRBD2	CASKGGASGNEQFF	TGTGCCAGCAAAGGGGGGGCTAGCGGGAATGAGCAGTTCTTC
NA	TRBV24-1	TRBJ1-1	TRBD1	CATSQGQGTEAFF	TGTGCCACCAGCCAGGGACAGGGGACTGAAGCTTTCTTT
NA	TRBV10-2	TRBJ2-3	TRBD2	CASSTSGRVDTQYF	TGCGCCAGCAGTACTAGCGGGAGGGTTGATACGCAGTATTTT
NA	TRBV19	TRBJ2-7	TRBD1	CASSEGQGAYEQYF	TGTGCCAGTAGTGAAGGACAGGGAGCCTACGAGCAGTACTTC
NA	TRBV5-6	TRBJ2-7	NA	CASSSPRGGEQYF	TGTGCCAGCAGCTCGCCACGAGGGGGCGAGCAGTACTTC
NA	TRBV2	TRBJ1-1	TRBD1	CASSDQGQAEAFF	TGTGCCAGCAGTGACCAGGGACAGGCCGAAGCTTTCTTT
NA	TRBV2	TRBJ2-2	NA	CASSEWQGNTGELFF	TGTGCCAGCAGTGAATGGCAGGGGAACACCGGGGAGCTGTTTTTT
NA	TRBV28	TRBJ2-1	TRBD2	CASITSGTYNEQFF	TGTGCCAGCATAACTAGCGGGACGTACAATGAGCAGTTCTTC
NA	TRBV28	TRBJ2-2	NA	CASSSTATELFF	TGTGCCAGCTCCTCCACCGCGACAGAGCTGTTTTTT
NA	TRBV5-6	TRBJ1-2	TRBD1	CASSWDRSGYTF	TGTGCCAGCAGCTGGGACAGGTCTGGCTACACCTTC
NA	TRBV3-1/TRBV3-2	TRBJ2-2	TRBD2	CASSRRLAGGDTGELFF	TGTGCCAGCAGCCGTCGGCTAGCGGGAGGGGACACCGGGGAGCTGTTTTTT
NA	TRBV12-3/TRBV12-4	TRBJ1-1	NA	CASSSYTEAFF	TGTGCCAGCAGCTCCTACACTGAAGCTTTCTTT
NA	TRBV3-1/TRBV3-2	TRBJ1-1	NA	CATRTESTRNTEAFF	TGTGCCACCAGGACAGAGTCGACCCGGAACACTGAAGCTTTCTTC
NA	TRBV5-1	TRBJ2-1	TRBD2	CASSLDGTSVLRGEQFF	TGCGCCAGCAGCTTGGACGGTACTAGCGTTCTGAGAGGTGAGCAGTTCTTC
once	TRBV2	TRBJ1-4	TRBD1	CASSLTPGQGASAGKLFF	TGTGCCAGCAGCCTAACACCGGGACAGGGGGCATCAGCGGGAAAACTGTTTTTT
NA	TRBV19	TRBJ2-7	TRBD2	CASAQGETSGITLRYEQYF	TGTGCCAGCGCCCAAGGGGAAACTAGCGGGATAACCCTGCGCTACGAGCAGTACTTC
NA	TRBV27	TRBJ2-7	NA	CASSFLRGRTYEQYF	TGTGCCAGCAGTTTCCTGAGAGGGAGAACCTACGAGCAGTACTTC
once	TRBV4-2	TRBJ2-7	TRBD2	CASSQEELAGGPYEQYF	TGTGCCAGCAGCCAAGAGGAACTAGCGGGAGGGCCCTACGAGCAGTACTTC
NA	TRBV30	TRBJ1-5	TRBD1	CAWSTDRVVGDSNQPQHF	TGTGCCTGGTCCACCGACAGGGTTGTAGGGGATAGCAATCAGCCCCAGCATTTT
NA	TRBV5-6	TRBJ1-2	TRBD1	CASSLTGGIGYTF	TGTGCCAGCAGCTTGACAGGGGGGATCGGCTACACCTTC
once	TRBV28	TRBJ2-7	NA	CASSATPDYEQYF	TGTGCCAGCAGTGCTACGCCCGACTACGAGCAGTACTTC
NA	TRBV12-3/TRBV12-4	TRBJ1-1	NA	CASSLSMNTEAFF	TGTGCCAGCAGTTTATCCATGAACACTGAAGCTTTCTTT
NA	TRBV6-5	TRBJ2-3	NA	CASSSFTDTQYF	TGTGCCAGCAGTTCCTTCACAGATACGCAGTATTTT
few	TRBV11-2	TRBJ1-5	TRBD1	CASSSTGQAVQPQHF	TGTGCCAGCAGCTCCACGGGACAGGCAGTGCAGCCCCAGCATTTT
NA	TRBV27	TRBJ2-7	NA	CASGDGGREQYF	TGTGCCAGCGGGGACGGGGGAAGGGAGCAGTACTTC
NA	TRBV21-1	TRBJ2-1	NA	CASSKGRIHDNEQFF	TGTGCCAGCAGCAAGGGCAGGATTCATGACAATGAGCAGTTCTTC
NA	TRBV29-1	TRBJ2-1	TRBD1	CSVGGTGASNEQFF	TGCAGCGTTGGGGGGACAGGGGCTTCCAATGAGCAGTTCTTC
NA	TRBV4-2	TRBJ1-4	TRBD1	CASSQQPGGGNEKLFF	TGTGCCAGCAGCCAACAGCCAGGGGGCGGTAATGAAAAACTGTTTTTT
NA	TRBV9	TRBJ1-2	TRBD1	CASSIRDSPYGYTF	TGTGCCAGCAGTATCCGGGACAGCCCCTATGGCTACACCTTC